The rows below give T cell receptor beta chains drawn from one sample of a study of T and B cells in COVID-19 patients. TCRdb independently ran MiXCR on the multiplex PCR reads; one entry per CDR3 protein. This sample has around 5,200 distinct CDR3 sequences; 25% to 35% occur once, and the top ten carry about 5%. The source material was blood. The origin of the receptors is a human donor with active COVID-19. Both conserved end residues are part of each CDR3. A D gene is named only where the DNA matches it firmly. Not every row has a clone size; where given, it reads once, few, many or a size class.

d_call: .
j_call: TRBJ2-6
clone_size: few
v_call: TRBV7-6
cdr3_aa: CASSPRLGAGANVLTF
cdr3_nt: TGTGCCAGCAGTCCAAGACTAGGGGCTGGGGCCAACGTCCTGACTTTC

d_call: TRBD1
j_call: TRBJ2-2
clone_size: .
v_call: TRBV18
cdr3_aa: CASSVKPGQGRTGELFF
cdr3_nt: TGTGCCAGCTCAGTAAAACCGGGACAGGGAAGAACCGGGGAGCTGTTTTTT

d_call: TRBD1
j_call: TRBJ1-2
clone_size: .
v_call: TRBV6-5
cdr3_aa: CASSYSDRAGGYTF
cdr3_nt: TGTGCCAGCAGTTACTCGGACAGGGCAGGCGGCTACACCTTC

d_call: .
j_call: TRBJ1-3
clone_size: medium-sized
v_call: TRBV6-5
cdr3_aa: CASSNRDAGNTIYF
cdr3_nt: TGTGCCAGCAGTAACCGGGACGCCGGAAACACCATATATTTT

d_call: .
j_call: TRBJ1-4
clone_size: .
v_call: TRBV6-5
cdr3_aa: CASSYSVQDNEKLFF
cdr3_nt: TGTGCCAGCAGTTACTCGGTACAGGATAATGAAAAACTGTTTTTT

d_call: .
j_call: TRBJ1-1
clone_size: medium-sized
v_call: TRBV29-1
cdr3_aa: CSVEGHRRRLTEAFF
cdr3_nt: TGCAGCGTTGAAGGGCACAGGCGCCGCCTCACTGAAGCTTTCTTT

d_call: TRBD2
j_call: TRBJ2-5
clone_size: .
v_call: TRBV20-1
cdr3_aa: CSATYEGGGTQETQYF
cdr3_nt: TGCAGTGCTACCTACGAGGGCGGGGGGACCCAAGAGACCCAGTACTTC

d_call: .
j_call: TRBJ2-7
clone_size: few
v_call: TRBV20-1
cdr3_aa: CSARNSYEQYF
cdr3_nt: TGCAGTGCTAGGAACAGCTACGAGCAGTACTTC

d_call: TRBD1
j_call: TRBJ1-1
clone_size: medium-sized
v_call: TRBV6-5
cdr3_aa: CASSQGGLNTEAFF
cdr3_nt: TGTGCCAGCAGCCAGGGGGGGCTGAACACTGAAGCTTTCTTT

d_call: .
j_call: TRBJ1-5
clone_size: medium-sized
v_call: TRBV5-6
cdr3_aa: CASSRQGSGQPQHF
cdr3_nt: TGTGCCAGCAGCCGCCAGGGATCGGGTCAGCCCCAGCATTTT

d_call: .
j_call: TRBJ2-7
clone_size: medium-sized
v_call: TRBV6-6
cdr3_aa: CASSYSAGGLLPYF
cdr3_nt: TGTGCCAGCAGTTACAGCGCGGGCGGACTTTTGCCGTACTTC

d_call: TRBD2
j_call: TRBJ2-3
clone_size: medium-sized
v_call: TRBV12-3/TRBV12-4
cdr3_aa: CASSRLAGGRDTQYF
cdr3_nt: TGTGCCAGCAGTCGACTAGCGGGAGGGCGGGATACGCAGTATTTT

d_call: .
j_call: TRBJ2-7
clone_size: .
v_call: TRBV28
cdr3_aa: CASSLGKEQYF
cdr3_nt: TGTGCCAGCAGTTTGGGTAAAGAGCAGTACTTC

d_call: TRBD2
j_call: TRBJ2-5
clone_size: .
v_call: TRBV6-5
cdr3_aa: CASSVPRGGGETQYF
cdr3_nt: TGTGCCAGCAGCGTCCCCCGGGGGGGGGGCGAGACCCAGTACTTC

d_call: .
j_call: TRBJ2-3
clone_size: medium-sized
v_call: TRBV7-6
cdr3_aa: CASSLQGKADTQYF
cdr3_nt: TGTGCCAGCAGCTTACAGGGAAAGGCAGATACGCAGTATTTT